The source of this T cell receptor beta chain is a study of T cells expressing NK-cell markers. Study-level background: According to the study, TCR beta repertoires originated from sorted CD3+CD56+NKG2C+, CD3+CD56+NKG2C- and CD3+CD56-NKG2C+ T cells.

From the 5' RACE reads, TCRdb lists one entry per CDR3 protein and no DNA. Here the sample table reports almost 450,000 distinct CDR3 sequences. Germline CDR1 is SGHTA and CDR2 is FQGNSA. The CDR3 runs 12 residues. The chain joins TRBV7-2 to TRBJ2-1. The source of this sequence is a woman between 18 and 69 years old in good health. Sequencing was performed on blood T cells: a sorted CD56 or NKG2C T cell subset, CD4+ or CD8+ T cells, or bulk PBMC T cells (not recorded which). This CDR3 is CASSLNGDEQFF.